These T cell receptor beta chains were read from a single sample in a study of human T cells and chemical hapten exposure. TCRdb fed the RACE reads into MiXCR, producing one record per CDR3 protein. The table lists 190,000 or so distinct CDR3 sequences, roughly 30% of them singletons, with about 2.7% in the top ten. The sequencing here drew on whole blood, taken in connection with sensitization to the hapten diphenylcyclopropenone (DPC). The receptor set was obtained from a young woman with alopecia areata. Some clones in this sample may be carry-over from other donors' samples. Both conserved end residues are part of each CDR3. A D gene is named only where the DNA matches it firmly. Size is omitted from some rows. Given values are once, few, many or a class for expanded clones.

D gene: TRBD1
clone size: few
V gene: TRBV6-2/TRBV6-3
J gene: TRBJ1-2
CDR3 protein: CASSQTGGVNGYTF
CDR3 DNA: TGTGCCAGCAGTCAGACAGGGGGCGTGAATGGCTACACCTTC

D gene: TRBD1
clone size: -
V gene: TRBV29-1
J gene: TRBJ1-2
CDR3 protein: CSVYRGEDGYTF
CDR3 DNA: TGCAGCGTATACAGGGGGGAGGACGGCTACACCTTC

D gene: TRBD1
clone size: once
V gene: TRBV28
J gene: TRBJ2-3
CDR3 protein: CASSQGAAGTDTQYF
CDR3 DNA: TGTGCCAGCAGTCAGGGGGCGGCCGGCACAGATACGCAGTATTTT

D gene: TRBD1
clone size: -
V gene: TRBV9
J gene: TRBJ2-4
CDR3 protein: CASSPRPGQGINIQYF
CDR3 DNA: TGTGCCAGCAGCCCCCGACCGGGACAGGGTATAAACATTCAGTACTTC

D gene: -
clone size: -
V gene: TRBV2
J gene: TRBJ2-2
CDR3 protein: CASSEGAGTGELFF
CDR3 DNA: TGTGCCAGCAGTGAAGGGGCAGGCACCGGGGAGCTGTTTTTT

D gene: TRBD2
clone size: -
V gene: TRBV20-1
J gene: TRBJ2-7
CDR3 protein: CSAERTSGIHEQYF
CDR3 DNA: TGCAGTGCCGAAAGGACTAGCGGGATCCACGAGCAGTACTTC

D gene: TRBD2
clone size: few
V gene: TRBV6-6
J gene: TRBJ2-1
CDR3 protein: CASSGRVDEQFF
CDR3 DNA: TGTGCCAGCAGTGGGAGGGTAGATGAGCAGTTCTTC

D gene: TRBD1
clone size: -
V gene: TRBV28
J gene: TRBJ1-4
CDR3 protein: CASSLSGQANEKLFF
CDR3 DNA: TGTGCCAGCAGTTTATCGGGACAGGCTAATGAAAAACTGTTTTTT

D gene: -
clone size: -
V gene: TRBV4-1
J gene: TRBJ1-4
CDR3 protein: CASSHQGATNEKLFF
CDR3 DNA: TGCGCCAGCAGCCACCAGGGTGCAACTAATGAAAAACTGTTTTTT

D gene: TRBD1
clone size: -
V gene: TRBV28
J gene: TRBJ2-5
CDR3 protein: CASSSGTANQETQYF
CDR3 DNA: TGTGCCAGCAGTTCGGGGACAGCGAACCAAGAGACCCAGTACTTC

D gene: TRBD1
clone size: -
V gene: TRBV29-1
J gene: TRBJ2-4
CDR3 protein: CSVAMTGTKNIQYF
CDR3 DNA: TGCAGCGTTGCGATGACAGGGACCAAAAACATTCAGTACTTC

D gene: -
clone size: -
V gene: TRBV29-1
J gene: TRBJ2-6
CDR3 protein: CSVWADSGANVLTF
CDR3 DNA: TGCAGCGTTTGGGCCGACTCTGGGGCCAACGTCCTGACTTTC

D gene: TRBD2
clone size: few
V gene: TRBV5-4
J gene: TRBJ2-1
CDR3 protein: CASRTSGGNEQFF
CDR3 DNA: TGTGCCAGCAGGACTAGCGGGGGGAATGAGCAGTTCTTC

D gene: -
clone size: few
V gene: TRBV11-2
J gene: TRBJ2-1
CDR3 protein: CASSLLVPYEQFF
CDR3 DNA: TGTGCCAGCAGCCTTCTAGTTCCCTATGAGCAGTTCTTC

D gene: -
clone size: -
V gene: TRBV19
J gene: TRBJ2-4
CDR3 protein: CASSIPAGMGNIQYF
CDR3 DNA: TGTGCCAGTAGTATCCCCGCAGGGATGGGAAACATTCAGTACTTC

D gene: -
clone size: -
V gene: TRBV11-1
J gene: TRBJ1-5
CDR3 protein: CASSLAPGQPQHF
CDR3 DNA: TGTGCCAGCAGCTTAGCCCCTGGGCAGCCCCAGCATTTT

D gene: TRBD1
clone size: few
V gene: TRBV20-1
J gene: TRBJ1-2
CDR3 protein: CSAWTGYGYTF
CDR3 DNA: TGCAGTGCCTGGACAGGCTATGGCTACACCTTC

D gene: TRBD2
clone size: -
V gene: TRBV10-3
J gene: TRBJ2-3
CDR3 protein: CAISDSGSATDTQYF
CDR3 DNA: TGTGCCATCAGTGACAGCGGGAGTGCCACAGATACGCAGTATTTT

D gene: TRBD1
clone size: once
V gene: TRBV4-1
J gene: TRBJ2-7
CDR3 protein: CASSQERTGDLWEQYF
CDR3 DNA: TGCGCCAGCAGCCAAGAACGGACAGGGGACCTTTGGGAGCAGTACTTC

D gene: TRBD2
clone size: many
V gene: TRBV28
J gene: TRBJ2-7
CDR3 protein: CASSLPLLAGGQDSYEQYF
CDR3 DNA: TGTGCCAGCAGCTTACCCCTACTAGCGGGAGGCCAAGACTCCTACGAGCAGTACTTC

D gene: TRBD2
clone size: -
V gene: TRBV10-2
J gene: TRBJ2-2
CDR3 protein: CASRLASGKITGELFF
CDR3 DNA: TGCGCCAGCAGGTTGGCTAGCGGGAAAATCACCGGGGAGCTGTTTTTT

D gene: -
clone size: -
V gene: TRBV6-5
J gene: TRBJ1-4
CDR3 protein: CATSGGCDEKLFF
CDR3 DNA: TGTGCCACTTCGGGGGGATGTGATGAAAAACTGTTTTTT

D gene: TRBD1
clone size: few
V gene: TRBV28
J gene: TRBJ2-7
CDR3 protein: CASSFSGTEKGHEQYF
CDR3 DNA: TGTGCCAGCAGTTTTTCCGGGACAGAGAAAGGACACGAGCAGTACTTC

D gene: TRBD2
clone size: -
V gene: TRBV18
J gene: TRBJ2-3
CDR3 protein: CASSPRVSALAGGPDTQYF
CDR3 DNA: TGTGCCAGCTCACCACGTGTGTCAGCACTAGCGGGAGGGCCGGATACGCAGTATTTT

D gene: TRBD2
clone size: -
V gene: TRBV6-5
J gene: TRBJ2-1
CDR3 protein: CASVRMASGDNEQFF
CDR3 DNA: TGTGCCAGCGTGAGAATGGCTAGCGGAGACAATGAGCAGTTCTTC

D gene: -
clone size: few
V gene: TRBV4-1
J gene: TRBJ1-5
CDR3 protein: CASSQEGANSNQPQHF
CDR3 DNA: TGCGCCAGCAGCCAAGAAGGGGCGAATAGCAATCAGCCCCAGCATTTT

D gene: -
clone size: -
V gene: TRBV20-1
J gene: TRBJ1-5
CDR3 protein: CSAKSKVRNQPQHF
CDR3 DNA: TGCAGTGCTAAGAGCAAGGTTAGGAATCAGCCCCAGCATTTT

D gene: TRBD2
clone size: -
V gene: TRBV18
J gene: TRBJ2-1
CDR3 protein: CASSRVPSGGSYNEQFF
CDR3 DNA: TGTGCCAGCTCACGTGTTCCTAGCGGGGGCTCCTACAATGAGCAGTTCTTC

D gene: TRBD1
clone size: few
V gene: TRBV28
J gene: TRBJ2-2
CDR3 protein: CASSKGGVDTGELFF
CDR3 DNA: TGTGCCAGCAGCAAAGGGGGCGTCGACACCGGGGAGCTGTTTTTT

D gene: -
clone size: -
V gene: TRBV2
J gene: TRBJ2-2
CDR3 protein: CASFRGPPNTGELFF
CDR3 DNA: TGTGCCAGCTTTCGAGGGCCTCCGAACACCGGGGAGCTGTTTTTT

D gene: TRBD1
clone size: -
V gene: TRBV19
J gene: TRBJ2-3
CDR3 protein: CASSDRVDTQYF
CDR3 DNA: TGTGCCAGTAGCGACAGGGTAGATACGCAGTATTTT

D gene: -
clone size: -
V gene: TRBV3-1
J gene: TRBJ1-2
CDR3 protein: CASVGTSLSGGYTF
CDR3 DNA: TGTGCCAGCGTCGGGACATCCCTTTCGGGTGGCTACACCTTC

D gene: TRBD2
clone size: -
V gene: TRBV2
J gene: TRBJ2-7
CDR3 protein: CASSEASGGIYEQYF
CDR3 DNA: TGTGCCAGCAGTGAGGCCAGCGGGGGGATCTACGAGCAGTACTTC

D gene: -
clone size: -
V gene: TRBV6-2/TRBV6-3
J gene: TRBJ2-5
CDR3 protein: CASSYGPPKTQYF
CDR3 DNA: TGTGCCAGCAGTTATGGACCACCCAAGACCCAGTACTTC

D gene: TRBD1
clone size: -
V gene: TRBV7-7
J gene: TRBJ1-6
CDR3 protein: CASSRRTGLNSPLHF
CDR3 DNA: TGTGCCAGCAGCCGTAGGACAGGGTTAAATTCACCCCTCCACTTT

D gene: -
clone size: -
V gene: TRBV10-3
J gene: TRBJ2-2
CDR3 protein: CAISESANTGELFF
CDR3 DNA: TGTGCCATCAGTGAATCTGCGAACACCGGGGAGCTGTTTTTT

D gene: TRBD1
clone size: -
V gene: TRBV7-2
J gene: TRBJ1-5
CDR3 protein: CASSLARGGAQQPQHF
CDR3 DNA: TGTGCCAGCAGCTTAGCCCGAGGGGGCGCGCAGCAGCCCCAGCATTTT

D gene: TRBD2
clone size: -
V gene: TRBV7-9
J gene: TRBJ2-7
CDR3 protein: CASSSLGGEGYEQYF
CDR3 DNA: TGTGCCAGCAGCTCCTTGGGGGGGGAGGGCTACGAGCAGTACTTC

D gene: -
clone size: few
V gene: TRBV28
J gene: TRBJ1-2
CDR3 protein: CASTNLRQARGGYTF
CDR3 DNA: TGTGCCAGCACCAACCTTCGACAGGCTAGGGGAGGCTACACCTTC

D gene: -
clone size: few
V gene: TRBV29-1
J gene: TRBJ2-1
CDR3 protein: CSVEFLSGNEQFF
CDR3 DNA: TGCAGCGTTGAGTTCCTCAGCGGTAATGAGCAGTTCTTC

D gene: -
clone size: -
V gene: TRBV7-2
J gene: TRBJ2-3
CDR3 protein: CASRGGGGSTDTQYF
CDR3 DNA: TGTGCCAGCAGGGGAGGGGGGGGAAGCACAGATACGCAGTATTTT

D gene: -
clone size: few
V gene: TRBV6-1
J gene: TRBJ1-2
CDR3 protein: CASSTRSRAYGYTF
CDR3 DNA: TGTGCCAGCAGTACCCGTAGCCGGGCCTATGGCTACACCTTC

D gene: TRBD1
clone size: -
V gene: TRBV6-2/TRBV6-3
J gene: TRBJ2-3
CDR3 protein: CASRKQGAADTQYF
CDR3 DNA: TGTGCCAGCAGGAAACAGGGGGCGGCAGATACGCAGTATTTT

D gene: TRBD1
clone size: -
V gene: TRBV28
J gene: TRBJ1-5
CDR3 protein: CASLTGGSNQPQHF
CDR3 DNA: TGTGCCAGCTTAACAGGGGGGAGCAATCAGCCCCAGCATTTT

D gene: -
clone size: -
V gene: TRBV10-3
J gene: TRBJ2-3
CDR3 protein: CAISEEDLSTDTQYF
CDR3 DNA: TGTGCCATCAGTGAGGAGGACTTGAGCACAGATACGCAGTATTTT

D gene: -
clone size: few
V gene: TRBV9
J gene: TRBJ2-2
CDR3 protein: CASSVALANTGELFF
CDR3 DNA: TGTGCCAGCAGCGTCGCGCTCGCGAACACCGGGGAGCTGTTTTTT

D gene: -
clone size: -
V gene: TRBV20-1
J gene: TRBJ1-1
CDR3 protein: CSARSAEAFF
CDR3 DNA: TGCAGTGCGAGGTCTGCCGAAGCTTTCTTT

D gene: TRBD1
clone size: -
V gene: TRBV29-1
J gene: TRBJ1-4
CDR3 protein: CSVEDYQAGGKLFF
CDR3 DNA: TGCAGCGTTGAAGATTATCAAGCAGGGGGAAAACTGTTTTTT

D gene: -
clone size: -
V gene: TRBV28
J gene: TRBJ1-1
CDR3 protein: CASSFVRVGTFF
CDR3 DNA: TGTGCCAGCAGTTTTGTCAGGGTTGGCACTTTCTTT

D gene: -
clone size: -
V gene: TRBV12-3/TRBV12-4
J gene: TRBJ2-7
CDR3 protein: CASSLPGGGIFEQYF
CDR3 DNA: TGTGCCAGCAGTTTACCGGGAGGGGGCATTTTCGAGCAGTACTTC

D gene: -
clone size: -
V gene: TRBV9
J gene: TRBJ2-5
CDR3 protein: CASSVGAQETQYF
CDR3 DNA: TGTGCCAGCAGCGTCGGCGCCCAAGAGACCCAGTACTTC

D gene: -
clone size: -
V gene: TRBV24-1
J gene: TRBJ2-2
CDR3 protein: CATSDFTGELFF
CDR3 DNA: TGTGCCACCAGTGATTTCACCGGGGAGCTGTTTTTT

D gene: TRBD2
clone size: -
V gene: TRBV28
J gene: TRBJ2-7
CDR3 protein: CASSLVQLISGTYEQYF
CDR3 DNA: TGTGCCAGCAGTTTAGTGCAGCTAATAAGCGGGACCTACGAGCAGTACTTC

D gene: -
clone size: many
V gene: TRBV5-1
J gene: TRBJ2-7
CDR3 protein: CASSEGYEQYF
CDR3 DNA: TGCGCCAGCAGTGAGGGGTACGAGCAGTACTTC

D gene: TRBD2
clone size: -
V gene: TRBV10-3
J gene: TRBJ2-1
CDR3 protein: CAITEGLANEQFF
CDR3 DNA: TGTGCCATCACCGAGGGACTAGCCAATGAGCAGTTCTTC